The clone carrying this T cell receptor beta chain was found a few times. The antigen remains unidentified. This sample is part of a study of T cell repertoires in cytomegalovirus infection. Study at large: Peptides in the study included HLA-C-restricted and HLA-B-restricted CMV epitopes. Through public TCR beta signatures, both CMV infection and matching HLA type were indicated.

Study-wide results and caveats: Within the response measured ex vivo, HLA-C-restricted CMV-specific TCR beta clonotypes were dominant.

Each CDR3 protein is one row after TCRdb ran MiXCR on the reads. The sample consists of some 800,000 distinct CDR3 sequences, almost 30% of them appearing once. Material: cultured CD8+ T cells from PBMCs, obtained from culture after CMV antigen stimulation. The TCR sequence derives from a human donor in good health (CMV status not recorded). Some clones in this sample may be carry-over from other donors' samples.

The CDR3 sequence: CASSLEPPGGAETQYF. The CDR3 nucleotides are TGCGCCAGCAGCTTGGAACCCCCGGGGGGCGCGGAGACCCAGTACTTC. V is TRBV5-1 and J is TRBJ2-5; D perhaps matches TRBD2 (7 bases). The germline CDR1 and CDR2 sequences are SGHRS and YFSETQ. Trimming removed 0 bases at V and 5 bases at J, with 17 bases between. The CDR3 length is 16 residues.